This TCR beta chain appears in the sequencing data of a study of T-cell memory formation after mild COVID-19 (dated by TCRdb to about 2021). Broadly, across the study: Most TCR sequence clusters were specific to one of the two donors. Two young, previously healthy adult volunteers made up the cohort, one male and one female. T-cell clones expanding and contracting after mild COVID-19 in a couple of donors were tracked by longitudinal TCRalpha and TCRbeta repertoire sequencing. Overall study results and their limits: The study included only a couple of mild cases, and larger cohorts that include severe cases with pre-infection samples were judged to be necessary. The detection of some responding clones in pre-infection memory suggests that pre-existing cross-reactive memory T cells joined the SARS-CoV-2 response. Clones contracting from day 15 to 85 had balanced CD4/CD8 phenotypes, while a second wave expanding from day 15 to 37 was biased towards CD4+. Contracting CD4+ clones turned up mainly in the CM and EM memory subsets, whereas EMRA was where CD8+ clones were enriched. Whether the second-wave clones peaking on day 37 were SARS-CoV-2 specific was not confirmed.

Ficoll-Paque density gradient centrifugation was used to isolate PBMCs. This sample was sequenced with an Illumina NovaSeq 6000. cDNA libraries for TCRalpha and TCRbeta were prepared by 5'RACE using constant-segment primers, with sample barcodes and unique molecular identifiers added. Trizol reagent was used to extract RNA from every sample. Libraries were amplified in two PCR steps, with a second sample barcode and Illumina TruSeq adapters added in the second step. Libraries were sequenced on an Illumina NovaSeq with 2 x 150 bp paired-end reads. From the authors' description of their analysis: Reads were demultiplexed and collapsed into UMI-guided consensus sequences with migec v1.2.7. With mixcr v2.1.11, UMI consensuses were aligned to TRA and TRB V and J templates and assembled into clonotypes. Expanded or contracted clonotypes were those called significant by both edgeR and NoisET, with noise models trained on biological replicates. edgeR calls used a false discovery rate-adjusted p below 0.01 and a log2 fold-change threshold of 1. PCA with hierarchical clustering of max-normalized trajectories of the 1000 most abundant clonotypes was used as exploratory dynamics analysis. Separately sequenced CD4+ and CD8+ repertoires were used to assign a CD4 or CD8 phenotype to each responding clone. Starting from the raw public reads, TCRdb applied fastp trimming at Q25, assembled clones with MiXCR and retained in-frame beta chains. Merged by CDR3 protein, the rows form single entries marked with the most common genes and DNA. What appears here as the V and J calls and clone size reflects TCRdb's work, not the paper's. The sample table contains approximately 340,000 distinct CDR3 sequences; only one count was recorded for about 15% of them. The top ten hold approximately 20% of the sample.

The V and J ends are trimmed by 1 base and 7 bases, leaving 10 bases between them. Including the terminal cysteine and phenylalanine, the CDR3 comprises 13 residues. The CDR3 DNA has 39 bases and is translated from base 1. This clonotype was counted a few times. Its target antigen remains unknown. Within one base of it there is no much larger clone, and no base qualities were kept. Rearrangement joined TRBV12-3 or TRBV12-4 to TRBJ1-2, with no D gene named confidently. Sequenced input: PBMCs or a T cell subset sorted from them (not recorded which). This receptor was obtained from a man younger than 35 who had mild COVID-19 (a few samples of this study predate the infection). The sample titles of this study are shuffled in the database, so cell type and time point are left out; the donor was told from shared clones. The DNA sequence is TGTGCCAGCAGTTTAGGCGGTCTGGGTGGCTACACCTTC. It translates as CASSLGGLGGYTF.